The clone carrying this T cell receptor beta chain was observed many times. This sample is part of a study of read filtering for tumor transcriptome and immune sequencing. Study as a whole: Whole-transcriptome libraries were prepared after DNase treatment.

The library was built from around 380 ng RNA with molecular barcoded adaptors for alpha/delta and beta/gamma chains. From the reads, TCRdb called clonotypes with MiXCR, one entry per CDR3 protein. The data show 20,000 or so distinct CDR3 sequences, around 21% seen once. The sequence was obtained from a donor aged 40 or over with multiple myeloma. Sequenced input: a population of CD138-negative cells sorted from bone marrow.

The CDR3: CASSFQPALISEQYF. CDR3 in DNA: TGTGCCAGCAGCTTTCAACCGGCCCTAATAAGCGAGCAGTACTTC. This rearrangement joins TRBV11-1 to TRBJ2-7, with D unresolved. The germline V gene has CDR1 SGHAT and CDR2 FQDESV (reference sequence). Trimming shortened V by 3 bases and J by 6 bases, and 18 bases separated the two germline ends. This CDR3 region has 15 residues.